This T cell receptor beta chain was recorded in a study of T cells in Graves' hyperthyroidism and ophthalmopathy. Study outcomes and limitations: Blood also showed most of the thyroid clonotypes that were expanded above 0.001.

This clonotype was recorded at least ten times. The antigen remains unidentified. The CDR3 has 16 amino acids. The V and J ends lost 8 bases and 5 bases, in that order; junction bases with no gene match: 18. The V gene's germline CDR1 is SNHLY and CDR2 FYNNEI. TCR beta CDR3 regions were amplified from RNA. RT-PCR in the first round (using the HTBI primer set) targeted the TCR CDR3. MiXCR was run by TCRdb on the multiplex PCR reads, yielding one entry per CDR3 protein. This sample has about 410,000 distinct CDR3 sequences, with about 15% found just once. The clonotype comes from a young woman with Graves' ophthalmopathy. Sequences were obtained from blood. This sequence joins TRBV2 and TRBJ2-7; 7 bases align to TRBD2. The CDR3 loop is CASDFNVLAGGNEQYF. The CDR3 nucleotides are TGTGCCAGCGACTTTAACGTATTAGCGGGTGGGAACGAGCAGTACTTC. Full variable domain (rest looked up from reference TRBV2 and TRBJ2-7): EPEVTQTPSHQVTQMGQEVILRCVPISNHLYFYWYRQILGQKVEFLVSFYNNEISEKSEIFDDQFSVERPDGSNFTLKIRSTKLEDSAMYFCASDFNVLAGGNEQYFGPGTRLTVT.